A single sample is the source of the 27 T cell receptor beta chains below, sequenced in a study of blood T cell repertoires in COVID-19 (TCRdb year 2020). Library prep was done by the immunoSEQ multiplex PCR assay. What TCRdb holds here is the immuneACCESS table cut down to in-frame rearrangements. Part of the clones is not present; checked against another copy, under half of the missing clones reflect an unresolved V gene, and the others are unexplained. For this sample there are more than 200,000 clones; 86% appear just once. The ten largest clones take up 1.5% to 2% of the sample. Sequencing used peripheral blood. Receptors originate from a young man with active or convalescent COVID-19.

The V gene is TRBV19, the J gene TRBJ1-4, with 7 bases matching TRBD1. V shed 3 bases, J shed 4 bases, and the junction held 5 bases outside the gene matches. There are 15 residues in the CDR3. Germline CDR1 and CDR2: LNHDA and SQIVND (reference sequence). The CDR3 region has the DNA TGTGCCAGTAGTATCGGACAGGCTATTAATGAAAAACTGTTTTTT. Translated, it gives CASSIGQAINEKLFF.

The gene calls are TRBV18 and TRBJ1-1, with D perhaps TRBD1 (6 bases). CDR1 is KGHSH and CDR2 is LQKENI in the germline V gene. This CDR3 contains 13 residues. V lost 7 bases and J 3 bases, leaving 12 bases between the germline ends. The chain's CDR3 is CASYRDTDTEAFF. The CDR3 DNA follows: TGTGCCAGCTACAGGGACACGGACACTGAAGCTTTCTTT.

The chain uses TRBV2 and TRBJ2-7; no reliable D call. The CDR3 spans 13 residues. Germline lookup yields CDR1 SNHLY and CDR2 FYNNEI. V was pared by 6 bases and J by 6 bases, with 15 bases between. CDR3: CASRSEVESEQYF. The CDR3 coding sequence is TGTGCCAGCAGGTCCGAGGTTGAGAGCGAGCAGTACTTC.

The chain links TRBV5-1 to TRBJ1-1, with TRBD1 matching 9 bases. CDR1 and CDR2 from the germline V gene are SGHRS and YFSETQ. Trimming removed 1 base from V and 7 bases from J; junction bases left unmatched: 14. The CDR3 is 17 residues long. As DNA, the CDR3 is TGCGCCAGCAGCTTGTTATCCCCCGGGACAGGGACGGGTGAAGCTTTCTTT. It encodes CASSLLSPGTGTGEAFF.

The chain has TRBV4-1 and TRBJ2-7, with 7 bases lining up with TRBD1. CDR1 MGHRA and CDR2 YSYEKL come from the germline V gene. Unmatched junction bases numbered 4, after V lost 1 base and J lost 1 base. CDR3 size: 15 residues. CDR3 sequence (DNA): TGCGCCAGCAGCCAAGGAGGCAGGGGGTCCTACGAGCAGTACTTC. The encoded protein is CASSQGGRGSYEQYF.

A single count supports this clone. The genes are TRBV29-1 and TRBJ2-1; TRBD1 matches 7 bases. Germline V gene lookup returns CDR1 SQVTM and CDR2 ANQGSEA. The CDR3 sequence is 15 residues long. Trimming took 3 bases from V and 8 from J; bases not matched to a gene: 13. Written as DNA, the CDR3 is TGCAGCGTTGATAGGGTAAGGGGGCCTTTCGATGAGCAGTTCTTC. This gives the protein CSVDRVRGPFDEQFF.

Judged by abundance, this clone is medium-sized. This sequence joins TRBV5-1 and TRBJ2-1; 10 nucleotides align to TRBD2. Unmatched junction bases numbered 11, after V lost 0 bases and J lost 5 bases. From germline, CDR1 is SGHRS and CDR2 YFSETQ. The CDR3 runs 18 residues. The CDR3 nucleotides read TGCGCCAGCAGCTTGGCCTTAGCGGGGGGTGCGAGTGACAATGAGCAGTTCTTC. It yields the protein CASSLALAGGASDNEQFF.

This clone was seen just once. CDR3 residues: CAQRPGSNYGYTF. The CDR3 nucleotides are TGTGCCCAGAGGCCGGGGAGTAACTATGGCTACACCTTC. The genes are TRBV30 and TRBJ1-2, with D unresolved. CDR1 and CDR2 (germline): GTSNPN, SVGIG (reference sequence). V was shortened by 8 bases and J by 1 base, with 14 bases between the two germline ends. The CDR3 sequence is 13 residues long.

The chain is built from TRBV13 and TRBJ2-5, with 9 bases fitting TRBD2. There are 16 residues in the CDR3. The germline V gene has CDR1 PRHDT and CDR2 FYEKMQ (reference sequence). The ends lost 2 bases at V and 1 base at J; junction bases unmatched: 5. Written as DNA, the CDR3 is TGTGCCAGCAGCTTATCCGGTAGCGGGGGCCAAGAGACCCAGTACTTC. Translated: CASSLSGSGGQETQYF.

This rearrangement joins TRBV13 to TRBJ2-7; 8 bases align to TRBD1. Germline CDR1 PRHDT, CDR2 FYEKMQ (reference sequence). The V and J ends lost 3 bases and 2 bases, in that order; junction bases with no gene match: 6. The CDR3 spans 15 residues. As DNA, the CDR3 is TGTGCCAGCAGCTTGGGACAGGTGACCACCTACGAGCAGTACTTC. Its protein product is CASSLGQVTTYEQYF.

V gene TRBV10-1 combines with J gene TRBJ2-1; 8 bases line up with TRBD2. This CDR3 is built from 15 residues. Losses at the gene ends were 0 bases for V and 6 bases for J; bases not matched to a gene: 4. CDR1 is WNHNN, CDR2 SYGVQD, per germline (reference sequence). CDR3: CASSESGGGRNEQFF. Here the CDR3 DNA reads TGCGCCAGCAGTGAGTCGGGCGGGGGGCGCAATGAGCAGTTCTTC.

V and J are TRBV7-2 and TRBJ2-7; the match to TRBD2 covers 8 bases. CDR1 SGHTA and CDR2 FQGNSA come from the germline V gene. The CDR3 has 15 residues. V trimming: 3 bases; J trimming: 3 bases; junction bases outside the gene matches: 7. CDR3 residues: CASSLHSGTRYEQYF. In nucleotides, the CDR3 is TGTGCCAGCAGCTTGCATAGCGGGACCCGCTACGAGCAGTACTTC.

This chain connects TRBV9 to TRBJ2-7; 8 bases fit TRBD2. Trimming at V came to 1 base and at J to 3 bases, leaving 9 bases not matched to a gene. The CDR3 extends over 16 amino acids. The germline V gene has CDR1 SGDLS and CDR2 YYNGEE. The CDR3 region has the DNA TGTGCCAGCAGCGTATCGGGGGGGGCTTCCCTCTACGAGCAGTACTTC. Translated: CASSVSGGASLYEQYF.

The V and J genes are TRBV5-1 and TRBJ2-1; 9 bases map to TRBD1. CDR1 and CDR2 from the germline V gene are SGHRS and YFSETQ. The trim removed 4 bases at V and 8 bases at J, leaving 10 bases unmatched. This CDR3 has 15 amino acids. CDR3 sequence reads: CASSRQMGQGYEQFF. The CDR3 region has the DNA TGCGCCAGCAGCCGTCAAATGGGACAGGGTTATGAGCAGTTCTTC. The full variable domain, rest sourced from reference TRBV5-1 and TRBJ2-1, is KAGVTQTPRYLIKTRGQQVTLSCSPISGHRSVSWYQQTPGQGLQFLFEYFSETQRNKGNFPGRFSGRQFSNSRSEMNVSTLELGDSALYLCASSRQMGQGYEQFFGPGTRLTVL.

The chain couples TRBV6-5 to TRBJ1-1, with D perhaps TRBD1 (5 bases). The germline V gene has CDR1 MNHEY and CDR2 SVGAGI. V lost 10 bases, J lost 3 bases, and 9 bases lay in between. This CDR3 region has 11 residues. As DNA, the CDR3 is TGTGCCACCAGGGCATACACTGAAGCTTTCTTT. Encoded protein: CATRAYTEAFF.

The chain joins TRBV11-3 to TRBJ2-3; no firm D call. CDR3 length equals 14 residues. CDR1 is SGHNT and CDR2 is YENEEA in the germline V gene. V dropped 5 bases and J dropped 2 bases, with 11 bases sitting between them. CDR3 DNA: TGTGCCAGCAGCCCGACTCGGAACACAGATACGCAGTATTTT. Amino acids: CASSPTRNTDTQYF.

V and J are TRBV6-1 and TRBJ2-5, with D possibly matching TRBD1 (5 bases). CDR3 length: 15 residues. Germline-derived CDR1 and CDR2 are MNHNS and SASEGT. V was clipped by 0 bases and J by 5 bases, with 13 bases between them. CDR3 sequence (DNA): TGTGCCAGCAGTGAAGCGTCGTCAGGGTGGGAGACCCAGTACTTC. Amino acid sequence: CASSEASSGWETQYF.

This chain uses TRBV5-1 with TRBJ1-3; D is ambiguous. The germline V and J ends were trimmed by 7 bases and 2 bases, with 10 bases remaining between them. The CDR3 runs 13 residues. CDR1 SGHRS and CDR2 YFSETQ come from the germline V gene. The CDR3 region has the DNA TGCGCCAGCCATGAGGCCCCTGGAAACACCATATATTTT. The encoded protein is CASHEAPGNTIYF.

The gene calls are TRBV29-1 and TRBJ2-3, with 10 positions matching TRBD2. V shed 7 bases, J shed 0 bases, and the junction held 4 bases outside the gene matches. Germline values: CDR1 SQVTM, CDR2 ANQGSEA. The CDR3 has 14 amino acids. The CDR3 protein is CSALAGLSTDTQYF. The CDR3, as DNA: TGCAGCGCACTAGCGGGGCTAAGCACAGATACGCAGTATTTT.

The rearrangement links TRBV11-2 to TRBJ1-1; tentative D call: TRBD1 (5 bases). The V end was cut by 4 bases, the J end by 4 bases, with 16 bases between. The length of the CDR3 is 15 residues. Germline V gene sequence: CDR1 SGHAT, CDR2 FQNNGV. This CDR3 is CASSSRIGGGTEAFF. Here the CDR3 DNA reads TGTGCCAGCAGCTCCCGTATCGGGGGTGGCACTGAAGCTTTCTTT.

This clone appeared a single time. CDR3 sequence (DNA): TGTGCCACCAGCAGAGATGTCGCGGGAAACATTCAGTACTTC. Residues: CATSRDVAGNIQYF. This chain uses TRBV15 with TRBJ2-4, with a possible D match to TRBD2 (5 bases). Germline V gene sequence: CDR1 LNHNV, CDR2 YYDKDF (reference sequence). The CDR3 runs to 14 residues. V shed 0 bases and J shed 6 bases, with 9 bases lying between them.

This clone was counted only a few times. The V gene is TRBV29-1, the J gene TRBJ1-3; 7 nucleotides match TRBD1. This CDR3 contains 12 residues. The germline gives CDR1 SQVTM, CDR2 ANQGSEA. J lost 9 bases, V lost 5 bases, and 7 bases had no gene match. The DNA of the CDR3 is TGCAGCGTTCGGGACAGTCGAGGCACCATATATTTT. This gives the protein CSVRDSRGTIYF.

The chain is built from TRBV19 and TRBJ2-7, with 10 nucleotides matching TRBD1. The CDR3 covers 16 residues. The germline CDR1 and CDR2 sequences are LNHDA and SQIVND (reference sequence). V shed 4 bases, J shed 6 bases, and the junction held 12 bases outside the gene matches. This CDR3 is CASSTYPGTGVFEQYF. CDR3 nucleotide sequence: TGTGCCAGTAGTACTTATCCCGGGACAGGGGTATTCGAGCAGTACTTC.

J is TRBJ1-4 and V is TRBV7-8; D remains ambiguous. The germline V gene encodes CDR1 SGHVS and CDR2 FQNEAQ. V was cut by 5 bases and J by 3 bases, with 7 bases left in between. The CDR3 has 13 amino acids. The CDR3 sequence: CASSPHSNEKLFF. For the CDR3, the DNA is TGTGCCAGCAGCCCCCACTCTAATGAAAAACTGTTTTTT.

V and J are TRBV5-1 and TRBJ2-5, with 8 bases lining up with TRBD2. The germline V gene encodes CDR1 SGHRS and CDR2 YFSETQ. The length of the CDR3 is 18 residues. V shed 4 bases and J 1 base; nucleotides not matched to a gene: 15. The CDR3 DNA sequence: TGCGCCAGCAGCCTGGTCGGGGGGGCAGCTTCTGTCCAAGAGACCCAGTACTTC. Translated, it gives CASSLVGGAASVQETQYF.

As concerns this clone: Germline and junction disagree at one end, which may indicate a read error. The gene calls are TRBV6-2 or TRBV6-3 and TRBJ1-2; TRBD1 is a possible D gene (5 bases). The germline CDR1 and CDR2 sequences are MNHEY and SVGEGT. This CDR3 is 14 amino acids long. The CDR3 coding sequence is TGTGCCAGCAGCCGAACCGGGACTGACTACGGCTACACCTTC. Protein: CASSRTGTDYGYTF.

This chain connects TRBV7-8 to TRBJ1-5; a weak D match, TRBD1 (5 bases). CDR3 size: 14 residues. Germline V gives CDR1 SGHVS, CDR2 FQNEAQ. V dropped 5 bases and J dropped 5 bases, with 13 bases sitting between them. CDR3 nucleotide sequence: TGTGCCAGCAGCCAGGGCCGGACATATCAGCCCCAGCATTTT. This gives the protein CASSQGRTYQPQHF.